This T cell receptor beta chain derives from a study of cytomegalovirus exposure and HLA in healthy donors. Study-wide context: Approximately 180 million T cells yielded 120 million or so unique TCR beta sequences, as an earlier analysis found.

Broader study findings: A later analysis showed that HLA-associated TCR beta chains had undergone more clonal expansion than equally common others. It was assumed in the presence/absence analyses that sequencing depth was roughly uniform across donors. According to an earlier analysis, most TCR beta V segments yielded productive rearrangements about 87% or about 30% of the time.

The V and J ends lost 5 bases and 2 bases respectively, with 10 bases between them. There are 14 residues in the CDR3. Germline V gene lookup returns CDR1 MNHEY and CDR2 SMNVEV (reference sequence). With 60 Vbeta and 13 Jbeta primers, the PCR was carried out. TCRdb keeps only in-frame clones here, not all; method: immunoSEQ multiplex PCR. The repertoire includes 110,000 or so clones, approximately 69% of them detected once, and more than 3.5% sits in the top ten. In the case of this clone: Its antigen is not known.

The sequenced sample consisted of PBMCs. The clonotype comes from a woman aged 40-49 years in good health and CMV-seropositive. The chain couples TRBV27 to TRBJ1-3; tentative D call: TRBD1 (6 bases). The CDR3: CASSPRTAGNTIYF. As DNA, the CDR3 is TGTGCCAGCAGTCCCCGGACAGCTGGAAACACCATATATTTT.